This TCR beta chain was recorded in a study of cytomegalovirus exposure and HLA in healthy donors. Whole-study results and caveats: Excluded: some indistinguishable V segments such as TRBV6-2 and TRBV6-3. In a later analysis, donors in an Asian-associated ancestry cluster reportedly had fewer N-insertions in productive TCRs than the cohort mean. Later analysis associated a missense DCLRE1C variant with TCR beta V- and J-gene trimming.

The PCR made use of 60 Vbeta and 13 Jbeta primers. The method was immunoSEQ multiplex PCR; TCRdb's version includes in-frame clones alone and lacks a portion of them. The repertoire consists of 150,000 to 180,000 clones, with 80% occurring once and the leading ten covering roughly 12%. As concerns this clone: Its antigen is as yet unknown.

V was shortened by 2 bases and J by 5 bases, with 10 bases between the two germline ends. Looked up from germline, CDR1 is MNHEY and CDR2 is SMNVEV (reference sequence). The CDR3 extends over 14 amino acids. The chain uses TRBV27 and TRBJ1-5; D possibly corresponds to TRBD1 (5 bases). The specimen was PBMCs. This receptor was taken from a man aged 25-40 years in good health and CMV-seropositive. The CDR3 sequence is CASSLKGVHQPQHF. CDR3 DNA sequence: TGTGCCAGCAGTTTAAAAGGGGTCCATCAGCCCCAGCATTTT.